Here is one T cell receptor beta chain with its context. V shed 1 base, J shed 7 bases, and the junction held 8 bases outside the gene matches. CDR1 and CDR2 (germline): SQVTM, ANQGSEA. This CDR3 comprises 16 residues. The data belong to a study of T cell changes during pregnancy in multiple sclerosis. Clones were read by immunoSEQ multiplex PCR, and TCRdb kept only the in-frame ones, dropping some. The sample consists of 58,000 or so clones, around 90% of them appearing once. This receptor was identified in a female donor with multiple sclerosis, enrolled in a pregnancy study. The rearrangement uses TRBV29-1 and TRBJ2-2; TRBD1 aligns across 11 bases. The specimen was CD4+ T cells from peripheral blood mononuclear cells, collected in the third trimester of pregnancy. The CDR3, as DNA: TGCAGCGTTGAAGCTGGACAGGGGGCTTACGGCGGGGAGCTGTTTTTT. Translating gives CSVEAGQGAYGGELFF.